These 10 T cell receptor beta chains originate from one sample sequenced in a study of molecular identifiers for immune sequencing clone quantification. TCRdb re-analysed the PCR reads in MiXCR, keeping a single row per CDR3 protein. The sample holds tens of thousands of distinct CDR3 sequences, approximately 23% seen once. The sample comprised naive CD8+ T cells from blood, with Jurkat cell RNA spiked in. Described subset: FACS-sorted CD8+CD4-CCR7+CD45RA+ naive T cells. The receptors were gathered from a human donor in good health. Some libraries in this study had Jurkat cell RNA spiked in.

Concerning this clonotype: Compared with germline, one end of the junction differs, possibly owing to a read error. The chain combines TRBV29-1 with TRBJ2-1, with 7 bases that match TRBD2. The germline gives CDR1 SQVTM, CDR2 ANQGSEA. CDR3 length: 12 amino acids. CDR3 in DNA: TGCAGCGTTGAAGGGGGCGGGGGTGAGCAGTCCTTC. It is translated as CSVEGGGGEQSF.

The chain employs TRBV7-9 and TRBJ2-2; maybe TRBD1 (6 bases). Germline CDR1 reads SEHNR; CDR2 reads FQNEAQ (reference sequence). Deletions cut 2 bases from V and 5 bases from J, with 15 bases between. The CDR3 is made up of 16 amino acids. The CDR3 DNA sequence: TGTGCCAGCAGCTTATCACCACAGGGTTATACCGGGGAGCTGTTTTTT. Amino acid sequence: CASSLSPQGYTGELFF.

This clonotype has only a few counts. As DNA, the CDR3 is TGTGCCAGTAACATTCAGGCGCCCATGAACACTGAAGCTTTCTTT. Encoded protein: CASNIQAPMNTEAFF. This chain connects TRBV19 to TRBJ1-1; D remains unclear. V lost 7 bases and J 0 bases, leaving 15 bases between the germline ends. Germline V CDR1 and CDR2: LNHDA, SQIVND (reference sequence). The CDR3 covers 15 residues. Complete variable domain (other parts from reference TRBV19 and TRBJ1-1): DGGITQSPKYLFRKEGQNVTLSCEQNLNHDAMYWYRQDPGQGLRLIYYSQIVNDFQKGDIAEGYSVSREKKESFPLTVTSAQKNPTAFYLCASNIQAPMNTEAFFGQGTRLTVV.

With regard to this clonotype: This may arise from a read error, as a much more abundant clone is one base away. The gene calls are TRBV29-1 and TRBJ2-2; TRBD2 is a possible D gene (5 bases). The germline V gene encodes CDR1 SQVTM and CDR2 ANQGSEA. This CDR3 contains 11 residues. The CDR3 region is CSVSISGELVF. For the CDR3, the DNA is TGCAGCGTTTCTATCTCCGGGGAGCTGGTTTTT.

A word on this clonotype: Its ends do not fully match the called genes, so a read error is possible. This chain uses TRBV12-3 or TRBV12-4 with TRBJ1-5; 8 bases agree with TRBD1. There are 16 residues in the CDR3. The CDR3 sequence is CASSLEDRVANQPEHF. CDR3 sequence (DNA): TGTGCCAGCAGTTTAGAGGACAGGGTCGCTAATCAGCCCGAGCATTTT.

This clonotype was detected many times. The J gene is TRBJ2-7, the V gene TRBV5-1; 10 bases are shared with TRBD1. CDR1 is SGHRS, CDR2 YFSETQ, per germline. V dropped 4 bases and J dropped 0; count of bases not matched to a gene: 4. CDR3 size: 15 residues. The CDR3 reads CASSPWDRGSYEQYF. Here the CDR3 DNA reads TGCGCCAGCAGCCCGTGGGACAGGGGCTCCTACGAGCAGTACTTC.

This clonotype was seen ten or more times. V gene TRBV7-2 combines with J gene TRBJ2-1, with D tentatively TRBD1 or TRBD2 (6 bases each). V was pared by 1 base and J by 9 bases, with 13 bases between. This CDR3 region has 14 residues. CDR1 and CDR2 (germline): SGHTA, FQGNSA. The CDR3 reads CASSLGPGAGEQFF. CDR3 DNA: TGTGCCAGCAGCTTAGGTCCGGGGGCTGGTGAGCAGTTCTTC.

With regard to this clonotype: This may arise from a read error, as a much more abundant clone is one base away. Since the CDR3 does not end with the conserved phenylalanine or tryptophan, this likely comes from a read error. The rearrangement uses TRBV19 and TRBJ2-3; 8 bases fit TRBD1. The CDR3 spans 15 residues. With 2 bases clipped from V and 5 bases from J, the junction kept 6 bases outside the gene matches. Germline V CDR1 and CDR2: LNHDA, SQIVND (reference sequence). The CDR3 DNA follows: TGTGCCAGTAGTATATCGACAGGGGCCAGAGATACGCAGTATTTA. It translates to CASSISTGARDTQYL.

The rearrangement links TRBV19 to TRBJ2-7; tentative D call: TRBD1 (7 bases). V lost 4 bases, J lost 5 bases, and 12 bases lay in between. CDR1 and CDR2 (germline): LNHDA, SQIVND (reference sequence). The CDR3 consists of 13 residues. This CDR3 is CASSTPGGNEQYF. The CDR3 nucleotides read TGTGCCAGTAGTACCCCAGGGGGGAACGAGCAGTACTTC.

CDR3 loop: CASSQSALANYGYTF. As DNA, the CDR3 is TGCGCCAGCAGCCAATCCGCTCTAGCTAACTATGGCTACACCTTC. The V gene is TRBV4-3, the J gene TRBJ1-2; D gene ambiguous. This CDR3 is built from 15 residues. The V end was cut by 2 bases, the J end by 0 bases, with 10 bases between. The germline V gene encodes CDR1 LGHNA and CDR2 YSLEER.